These 20 T cell receptor beta chains share one sample of origin, sequenced in a study of monozygotic twins with inflammatory bowel disease. TCRdb reprocessed the 5' RACE reads, with one entry per CDR3 protein and no DNA. Its listing shows 350,000 to 550,000 distinct CDR3 sequences. Sample: blood. These TCRs come from a human donor with ulcerative colitis or Crohn's disease, or a healthy co-twin of an affected twin (not recorded which).

The chain couples TRBV5-6 to TRBJ1-2. Per germline, CDR1 SGHDT and CDR2 YYEEEE. This CDR3 contains 12 residues. Here the CDR3 reads CASNRVGYGYTF.

The chain uses TRBV11-2 and TRBJ2-3; absent DNA, TCRdb's TRBD2 call cannot be checked. Per the germline V gene, CDR1 is SGHAT and CDR2 is FQNNGV. There are 13 residues in the CDR3. This CDR3 reads CASNLAGADTQYF.

The V gene is TRBV7-2, the J gene TRBJ2-7; TCRdb outputs TRBD2, but without DNA this stays unchecked. The CDR3 runs 13 residues. Germline V gene sequence: CDR1 SGHTA, CDR2 FQGNSA. The CDR3 protein is CASSLAMAREQYF.

J is TRBJ2-5 and V is TRBV5-1; TCRdb gives TRBD1 as the D gene, but with no DNA this cannot be confirmed. The CDR3 extends over 15 amino acids. The germline V gene has CDR1 SGHRS and CDR2 YFSETQ. The CDR3: CASSHGTANQETQYF. Complete variable domain (other parts from reference TRBV5-1 and TRBJ2-5): KAGVTQTPRYLIKTRGQQVTLSCSPISGHRSVSWYQQTPGQGLQFLFEYFSETQRNKGNFPGRFSGRQFSNSRSEMNVSTLELGDSALYLCASSHGTANQETQYFGPGTRLLVL.

The chain couples TRBV7-9 to TRBJ1-2; no DNA is available, so the TRBD1 call from TCRdb remains unchecked. This CDR3 is 14 amino acids long. CDR1 and CDR2 (germline): SEHNR, FQNEAQ (reference sequence). The CDR3 loop reads CASSLMQGDDGYTF.

The V call is TRBV6-1, the J call TRBJ1-2. The V gene's germline CDR1 is MNHNS and CDR2 SASEGT. This CDR3 has 14 residues. The CDR3 protein is CASSEFGVGYGYTF.

This chain uses TRBV5-4 with TRBJ2-2; without DNA, the TCRdb call of TRBD2 cannot be checked. The CDR3 is made up of 16 amino acids. Germline CDR1 reads SGHNT; CDR2 reads YYREEE (reference sequence). CDR3: CASSPGLAGGTGELFF.

This chain joins TRBV11-2 and TRBJ1-5. The germline V gene has CDR1 SGHAT and CDR2 FQNNGV. There are 14 residues in the CDR3. This chain's CDR3 is CASSLAGSAQPQHF.

V gene TRBV29-1 combines with J gene TRBJ2-5; the TCRdb call, TRBD1, lacks DNA for checking. The CDR3 contains 13 residues. Germline lookup yields CDR1 SQVTM and CDR2 ANQGSEA. Here the CDR3 reads CSADRDLGETQYF.

This chain joins TRBV7-2 and TRBJ2-7. This CDR3 is 13 amino acids long. Looked up from germline, CDR1 is SGHTA and CDR2 is FQGNSA. This chain's CDR3 is CASSLRLDYEQYF.

CDR3: CASTGMDTEAFF. V gene TRBV6-5 combines with J gene TRBJ1-1; TCRdb picks TRBD1, but there is no DNA to check that call. CDR1 and CDR2 (germline): MNHEY, SVGAGI. The CDR3 sequence is 12 residues long.

The chain recombines TRBV21-1 with TRBJ2-7; TCRdb's assignment of TRBD1 cannot be checked, as there is no DNA. TRBV21-1 is deemed a pseudogene. The CDR3 is 13 amino acids. CDR3 protein: CASFRQGSAEQYF.

The chain links TRBV4-3 to TRBJ2-4. Germline V gene lookup returns CDR1 LGHNA and CDR2 YSLEER. This CDR3 has 17 residues. This CDR3 is CASSQEYKLGGKNIQYF.

The gene calls are TRBV19 and TRBJ2-7; TCRdb gives TRBD2 as the D gene, but with no DNA this cannot be confirmed. This CDR3 spans 15 amino acids. Germline CDR1 is LNHDA and CDR2 is SQIVND (reference sequence). This chain's CDR3 is CASSLAGGSFYEQYF.

This chain uses TRBV27 with TRBJ2-2. In germline, CDR1 is MNHEY, CDR2 SMNVEV (reference sequence). This CDR3 has 13 residues. The CDR3 reads CASSFEATGELFF.

CDR3 protein: CSARVPTGGNEQFF. V and J are TRBV20-1 and TRBJ2-1; TCRdb lists TRBD1, though no DNA is available to test this call. The CDR3 is 14 amino acids. In germline, CDR1 is DFQATT, CDR2 SNEGSKA (reference sequence).

The J gene is TRBJ2-3, the V gene TRBV7-9; TCRdb returns TRBD2, unconfirmable since there is no DNA. Per the germline V gene, CDR1 is SEHNR and CDR2 is FQNEAQ (reference sequence). This CDR3 is built from 17 residues. The CDR3: CASRGAPSGPYTDTQYF.

The chain is built from TRBV27 and TRBJ2-5; TCRdb calls TRBD1, which cannot be checked without DNA. The CDR3 runs 15 residues. Per the germline V gene, CDR1 is MNHEY and CDR2 is SMNVEV (reference sequence). CDR3 in amino acids: CASRIFTGGEETQYF.

V and J are TRBV11-2 and TRBJ2-5; lacking DNA, the TRBD2 call made by TCRdb goes unchecked. In germline, CDR1 is SGHAT, CDR2 FQNNGV. This CDR3 has 18 amino acids. Here the CDR3 reads CASSLTGLAGGGQETQYF.

V gene TRBV7-2 combines with J gene TRBJ2-3. The CDR3 covers 13 residues. CDR1 is SGHTA and CDR2 is FQGNSA in the germline V gene. The chain's CDR3 is CASRLTSADTQYF.